This T cell receptor (beta chain) stems from a study of cytomegalovirus exposure and HLA in healthy donors. Germline CDR1 reads MDHEN; CDR2 reads SYDVKM. V lost 5 bases and J 4 bases, leaving 14 bases between the germline ends. This CDR3 has 14 amino acids. The PCR employed 60 Vbeta primers together with 13 Jbeta primers. Method: immunoSEQ multiplex PCR; TCRdb's copy keeps in-frame clones and lacks some. In the table there are fewer than 120,000 clones, approximately 82% of which are singletons. The V gene is TRBV28, the J gene TRBJ1-1; no reliable D call. The specimen was PBMCs. This TCR derives from a man younger than 45 in good health and CMV-seropositive. CDR3 nucleotides: TGTGCCAGCAGTGGGGATCGGGGTAGCACTGAAGCTTTCTTT. Encoded protein: CASSGDRGSTEAFF.